Sequencing of this T cell receptor (beta chain) was carried out in a study of control samples from healthy donors and cancer patients. The method was immunoSEQ multiplex PCR; TCRdb's version includes in-frame clones alone and lacks a portion of them. Of some 410,000 clones listed, 90% are singletons. The germline V gene has CDR1 SGDLS and CDR2 YYNGEE. The ends were cut back, 2 bases at V and 2 bases at J, with 20 bases in the middle. CDR3 length: 17 amino acids. This chain uses TRBV9 with TRBJ2-7, with D possibly being TRBD1 (6 bases). The receptor's source is a man aged 35 to 55 with head and neck cancer. Sequencing was carried out using PBMCs. The CDR3 region is CASSVPPDRRFTYEQYF. The DNA for the CDR3 is TGTGCCAGCAGCGTCCCCCCCGACAGGAGGTTCACCTACGAGCAGTACTTC. Full variable domain (outside the CDR3, taken from reference TRBV9 and TRBJ2-7): DSGVTQTPKHLITATGQRVTLRCSPRSGDLSVYWYQQSLDQGLQFLIQYYNGEERAKGNILERFSAQQFPDLHSELNLSSLELGDSALYFCASSVPPDRRFTYEQYFGPGTRLTVT.